One sample yielded the 17 T cell receptor beta chains listed below, sequenced in a study of memory CD4+ T cells and cytomegalovirus serostatus. Here immunoSEQ multiplex PCR was the method, and the copy in TCRdb shows in-frame clones only, minus some. The sample consists of about 56,000 clones, 82% of them appearing once. Single viable CD3+CD4+CD8-CD45RO+ cells were sorted as the memory CD4+ T cells. The sample consisted of memory CD4+ T cells from blood. The receptors derive from an adult in good health and CMV-seronegative.

The CDR3 DNA reads TGTGCCAGCAGCCTTCACAGGGGGAATGAAAAACTGTTTTTT. It translates to CASSLHRGNEKLFF. The rearrangement links TRBV5-4 to TRBJ1-4; 8 bases agree with TRBD1. Trimming at V came to 4 bases and at J to 5 bases, leaving 4 bases not matched to a gene. The CDR3 spans 14 residues. The germline gives CDR1 SGHNT, CDR2 YYREEE (reference sequence).

The CDR3 spells CASSPWSGGAHEQFF. The DNA of the CDR3 is TGTGCCAGCAGCCCCTGGAGCGGGGGGGCCCATGAGCAGTTCTTC. The V call is TRBV7-8, the J call TRBJ2-1, with 10 bases lining up with TRBD2. Germline assignment: CDR1 SGHVS and CDR2 FQNEAQ. J gave up 8 bases and V 5 bases, and 9 bases lay outside the gene matches. CDR3 size: 15 residues.

The rearrangement links TRBV5-1 to TRBJ2-3, with 10 bases identical to TRBD1. The junction had 9 bases not matched to a gene; V was cut back by 1 base and J by 4 bases. In germline, CDR1 is SGHRS, CDR2 YFSETQ. The CDR3 runs 17 residues. CDR3: CASSLYLGQGKPDTQYF. Here the CDR3 DNA reads TGCGCCAGCAGCTTGTATTTGGGACAGGGGAAACCAGATACGCAGTATTTT.

The rearrangement joins TRBV5-1 to TRBJ1-4; the match to TRBD1 covers 8 bases. The J segment lost 4 bases and the V segment lost 0 bases, leaving 5 bases of the junction unmatched. Germline V gene lookup returns CDR1 SGHRS and CDR2 YFSETQ. CDR3 size: 16 residues. In DNA, the CDR3 is TGCGCCAGCAGCTTGGGGACAGGGCTGGATAATGAAAAACTGTTTTTT. Protein product: CASSLGTGLDNEKLFF.

This chain joins TRBV6-6 and TRBJ1-1; D gene ambiguous. The CDR3 spans 15 residues. V was shortened by 6 bases and J by 1 base, with 15 bases between the two germline ends. CDR1 and CDR2 from the germline V gene are MNHNY and SVGAGI (reference sequence). Here the CDR3 DNA reads TGTGCCAGCAGCCGCGTGGGTCCGGGGAACACTGAAGCTTTCTTT. Protein sequence: CASSRVGPGNTEAFF.

The rearrangement uses TRBV10-3 and TRBJ1-3, with D perhaps TRBD1 (5 bases). Germline V CDR1 and CDR2: ENHRY, SYGVKD. This CDR3 has 14 amino acids. Trimming stripped 10 bases from V and 0 bases from J, with 13 bases between. CDR3 residues: CATQGSLSGNTIYF. The CDR3 nucleotides are TGTGCCACTCAGGGTTCCCTCTCTGGAAACACCATATATTTT.

This rearrangement joins TRBV5-6 to TRBJ1-6; unclear D gene. Per the germline V gene, CDR1 is SGHDT and CDR2 is YYEEEE. The CDR3 runs 11 residues. Trimming took 3 bases from V and 8 from J, leaving 3 bases between them. In nucleotides, the CDR3 is TGTGCCAGCAGCTCTGATTCACCCCTCCACTTT. Amino acid sequence: CASSSDSPLHF. The full variable domain, its missing parts supplied by reference TRBV5-6 and TRBJ1-6, is DAGVTQSPTHLIKTRGQQVTLRCSPKSGHDTVSWYQQALGQGPQFIFQYYEEEERQRGNFPDRFSGHQFPNYSSELNVNALLLGDSALYLCASSSDSPLHFGNGTRLTVT.

The gene calls are TRBV7-2 and TRBJ1-6, with TRBD1 matching over 7 bases. J gave up 7 bases and V 3 bases, and 6 bases lay outside the gene matches. CDR1 is SGHTA and CDR2 is FQGNSA in the germline V gene. The length of the CDR3 is 15 residues. The CDR3 sequence: CASSFHQGDNSPLHF. CDR3 DNA: TGTGCCAGCAGCTTCCATCAGGGGGACAATTCACCCCTCCACTTT.

The chain links TRBV20-1 to TRBJ2-1; TRBD2 is a possible D gene (5 bases). This CDR3 has 11 residues. Trimming pared 7 bases from V and 4 bases from J, leaving 8 bases between. Germline CDR1 is DFQATT and CDR2 is SNEGSKA (reference sequence). CDR3 sequence reads: CSGIAYNEQFF. In DNA, the CDR3 is TGCAGTGGAATAGCGTACAATGAGCAGTTCTTC.

The chain is built from TRBV4-1 and TRBJ1-2, with TRBD1 matching over 7 bases. Losses at the gene ends were 1 base for V and 4 bases for J; bases not matched to a gene: 3. Germline V gene sequence: CDR1 MGHRA, CDR2 YSYEKL. The CDR3 has 14 amino acids. CDR3 nucleotide sequence: TGCGCCAGCAGCCAAGGGGACAGCCGCTATGGCTACACCTTC. Its translation: CASSQGDSRYGYTF.

This clone was found a few times. The chain carries TRBV14 and TRBJ2-7; TRBD1 might be the D (5 bases). CDR3 length equals 13 residues. Trimming removed 3 bases from V and 3 bases from J, with 9 bases in between. Germline V lookup: CDR1 SGHDN, CDR2 FVKESK. In DNA form, the CDR3 reads TGTGCCAGCAGCCAGACAGAGAACTACGAGCAGTACTTC. This codes for CASSQTENYEQYF.

The DNA for the CDR3 is TGTGCCAGCATCTGGGGTGACAGGGGGCGCGACACTGAAGCTTTCTTT. As protein: CASIWGDRGRDTEAFF. The chain joins TRBV28 to TRBJ1-1, with 10 bases that match TRBD1. Germline lookup yields CDR1 MDHEN and CDR2 SYDVKM. CDR3 length equals 16 residues. Trimming took 7 bases from V and 3 from J; bases not matched to a gene: 11.

J is TRBJ1-2 and V is TRBV4-3; unclear D gene. The length of the CDR3 is 14 residues. From germline, CDR1 is LGHNA and CDR2 YSLEER. V lost 3 bases and J 7 bases, leaving 15 bases between the germline ends. CDR3 nucleotides: TGCGCCAGCAGCCAGGACCGTAGCCAGGTTGGCTACACCTTC. Translating it yields CASSQDRSQVGYTF.

J is TRBJ2-1 and V is TRBV11-3, with D possibly TRBD2 on 6 matching bases. This CDR3 has 13 amino acids. The ends were cut back, 0 bases at V and 12 bases at J, with 12 bases in the middle. Per germline, CDR1 SGHNT and CDR2 YENEEA. This CDR3 is CASSLDGGAGQFF. The CDR3 DNA sequence: TGTGCCAGCAGCTTAGATGGCGGGGCTGGGCAGTTCTTC.

The chain is built from TRBV5-1 and TRBJ1-1; 9 bases align to TRBD1. Looked up from germline, CDR1 is SGHRS and CDR2 is YFSETQ. V gave up 0 bases and J gave up 0 bases; unmatched junction bases: 6. There are 17 residues in the CDR3. CDR3 coding DNA: TGCGCCAGCAGCTTGGGTGGGACAGGGAACATGAACACTGAAGCTTTCTTT. Amino acids: CASSLGGTGNMNTEAFF.

This clone has ten or more counts. The gene calls are TRBV15 and TRBJ2-7; unclear D gene. CDR3 length equals 17 residues. Between the trimmed V and J ends, which lost 1 base and 3 bases, there was a span of 19 bases. The V gene's germline CDR1 is LNHNV and CDR2 YYDKDF (reference sequence). The CDR3 loop is CATSRVFSGGLIYEQYF. Here the CDR3 DNA reads TGTGCCACCAGCAGAGTCTTCTCTGGTGGTTTGATCTACGAGCAGTACTTC.

V usage is TRBV5-1 and J usage is TRBJ2-7; possibly TRBD1 for D (6 bases). Trimming took 1 base from V and 5 from J, leaving 13 bases between them. CDR1 is SGHRS and CDR2 is YFSETQ in the germline V gene. The CDR3 spans 14 residues. CDR3 sequence: CASSLRQGTNEQYF. CDR3 in DNA: TGCGCCAGCAGCTTGAGGCAGGGGACCAACGAGCAGTACTTC. Variable domain in full (rest from reference TRBV5-1 and TRBJ2-7): KAGVTQTPRYLIKTRGQQVTLSCSPISGHRSVSWYQQTPGQGLQFLFEYFSETQRNKGNFPGRFSGRQFSNSRSEMNVSTLELGDSALYLCASSLRQGTNEQYFGPGTRLTVT.